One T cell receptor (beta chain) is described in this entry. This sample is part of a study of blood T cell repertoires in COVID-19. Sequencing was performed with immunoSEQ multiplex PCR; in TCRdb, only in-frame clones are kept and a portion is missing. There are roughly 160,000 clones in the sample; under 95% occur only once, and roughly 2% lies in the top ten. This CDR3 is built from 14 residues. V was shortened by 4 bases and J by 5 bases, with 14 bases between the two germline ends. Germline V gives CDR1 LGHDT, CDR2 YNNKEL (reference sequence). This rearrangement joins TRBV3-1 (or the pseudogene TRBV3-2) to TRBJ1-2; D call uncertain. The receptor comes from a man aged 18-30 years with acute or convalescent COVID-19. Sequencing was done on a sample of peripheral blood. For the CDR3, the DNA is TGTGCCAGCAGCCCCTCCCAGTCGCGGTATGGCTACACCTTC. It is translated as CASSPSQSRYGYTF.